This TCR beta chain stems from a study of blood T cell repertoires in COVID-19. In the authors' workflow: Estimation of nucleated cell counts was performed using reference gene primer amplification. Sequenced by immunoSEQ multiplex PCR; TCRdb stores in-frame clones only, minus some. For V, J and clone size, that table is used; D and trimming come from the DNA. Of about 400,000 clones in the sample, nearly 90% were seen once. Germline V lookup: CDR1 SGHRS, CDR2 YFSETQ. V was shortened by 0 bases and J by 7 bases, with 14 bases between the two germline ends. The CDR3 is 16 residues long. The sequenced sample consisted of PBMCs or T cells enriched from blood (not recorded which). The rearrangement uses TRBV5-1 and TRBJ1-6; no clear D. The TCR sequence derives from a woman in her thirties or forties with acute COVID-19. The CDR3 region has the DNA TGCGCCAGCAGCTTGGCGATCCAGGAAGCCAATTCACCCCTCCACTTT. Translated: CASSLAIQEANSPLHF.